Below, one T cell receptor beta chain is given with its context. The antigen remains unidentified. These data come from a study of T cells in localized non-small cell lung cancer. General observations from the study: Adjacent uninvolved lung tissue had the highest T cell clonality, exceeding tumor.

The protocol was immunoSEQ multiplex PCR, while the TCRdb copy is restricted to in-frame clones and leaves out a portion. This sample has some 25,000 clones; about 90% occur once, and the top ten carry under 6.5%. The CDR3 extends over 13 amino acids. Germline CDR1 GTSNPN, CDR2 SVGIG (reference sequence). V lost 5 bases and J lost 4; bases outside the gene matches: 3. The source was peripheral blood, collected before any cancer treatment. The chain recombines TRBV30 with TRBJ2-1; 9 bases align to TRBD2. The TCR comes from a male donor at least 60 years old with stage II squamous cell lung carcinoma. This CDR3 is CAWGTSRYNEQFF. The DNA of the CDR3 is TGTGCCTGGGGGACTAGCCGTTACAATGAGCAGTTCTTC. Drawing the rest from reference TRBV30 and TRBJ2-1, the complete variable domain is SQTIHQWPATLVQPVGSPLSLECTVEGTSNPNLYWYRQAAGRGLQLLFYSVGIGQISSEVPQNLSASRPQDRQFILSSKKLLLSDSGFYLCAWGTSRYNEQFFGPGTRLTVL.